The 28 T cell receptor beta chains listed next were all sequenced from one sample in a study of blood T cell repertoires in COVID-19. Assay used: immunoSEQ multiplex PCR; TCRdb lists only in-frame clones, some missing. The data contain more than 400,000 clones, roughly 90% of them singletons. Sequencing used PBMCs or T cells enriched from blood (not recorded which). The origin of the receptors is a woman aged 18 to 35 who had recovered from COVID-19.

Only a few counts were recorded for this clone. CDR3 DNA: TGTGCCAGCAGCCTAGGGGGGGAAGCCTATGGCTACACCTTC. This encodes CASSLGGEAYGYTF. V gene TRBV5-6 combines with J gene TRBJ1-2; possible D gene TRBD1, 6 bases. The germline V gene encodes CDR1 SGHDT and CDR2 YYEEEE. Trimming cost V 4 bases and J 4 bases, with 14 bases left between them. The CDR3 has 14 residues.

This rearrangement joins TRBV3-1 (or the pseudogene TRBV3-2) to TRBJ1-2; TRBD1 matches at 7 bases. CDR3 length: 13 residues. Germline V gene lookup returns CDR1 LGHDT and CDR2 YNNKEL (reference sequence). The V and J ends lost 4 bases and 8 bases, in that order; junction bases with no gene match: 7. Here the CDR3 reads CASSRTGAKGYTF. DNA of the CDR3: TGTGCCAGCAGCCGTACAGGGGCGAAAGGCTACACCTTC.

J is TRBJ1-3 and V is TRBV5-4, with TRBD1 matching over 9 bases. The V gene's germline CDR1 is SGHNT and CDR2 YYREEE (reference sequence). This CDR3 is built from 18 residues. Trimming took 4 bases from V and 0 from J; bases not matched to a gene: 11. CDR3 protein: CASSPDEGQGYSGNTIYF. CDR3 in DNA: TGTGCCAGCAGCCCGGATGAAGGACAGGGGTACTCTGGAAACACCATATATTTT.

Note on this clone: The sample holds other DNA sequences that translate to the same CDR3. The gene calls are TRBV28 and TRBJ1-2; D gene ambiguous. Germline V gene lookup returns CDR1 MDHEN and CDR2 SYDVKM. V shed 5 bases and J shed 5 bases, with 6 bases lying between them. This CDR3 contains 11 residues. The CDR3 coding sequence is TGTGCCAGCAGTCCCTCGTATGGCTACACCTTC. Amino acids: CASSPSYGYTF.

This clone was counted once. The chain is built from TRBV4-1 and TRBJ2-7; perhaps TRBD2 as D (6 bases). Germline-derived CDR1 and CDR2 are MGHRA and YSYEKL. The length of the CDR3 is 17 residues. Trimming pared 4 bases from V and 3 bases from J, leaving 22 bases between. The CDR3: CASSRNLIGGRHYEQYF. The DNA of the CDR3 is TGCGCCAGCAGCCGGAACTTGATCGGAGGGCGACACTACGAGCAGTACTTC.

The V and J genes are TRBV4-2 and TRBJ2-3; 15 positions agree with TRBD2. The CDR3 is 20 residues long. Germline CDR1 and CDR2: LGHNA and YNFKEQ. With 0 bases clipped from V and 0 bases from J, the junction kept 7 bases outside the gene matches. CDR3 protein: CASSQDPGLAGGYSTDTQYF. The CDR3 nucleotides are TGTGCCAGCAGCCAAGACCCGGGACTAGCGGGGGGATATAGCACAGATACGCAGTATTTT.

The chain is built from TRBV7-9 and TRBJ1-2, with D tentatively TRBD1 (5 bases). The germline V and J ends were trimmed by 5 bases and 4 bases, with 17 bases remaining between them. The CDR3 spans 15 residues. Germline V CDR1 and CDR2: SEHNR, FQNEAQ (reference sequence). Here the CDR3 reads CASSPPGQGGYGYTF. The CDR3 coding sequence is TGTGCCAGCAGCCCCCCGGGCCAGGGTGGCTATGGCTACACCTTC.

The genes are TRBV27 and TRBJ1-1, with D possibly TRBD1 on 5 matching bases. Trimming stripped 6 bases from V and 3 bases from J, with 17 bases between. The CDR3 is 15 residues long. Germline V gene sequence: CDR1 MNHEY, CDR2 SMNVEV (reference sequence). In DNA, the CDR3 is TGTGCCAGCAGCTATGACAGCTCTGGGGACACTGAAGCTTTCTTT. This sequence encodes CASSYDSSGDTEAFF.

This chain uses TRBV5-1 with TRBJ2-3; TRBD2 matches 9 bases. The CDR3 extends over 18 amino acids. Unmatched junction bases numbered 16, after V lost 1 base and J lost 7 bases. Germline CDR1 SGHRS, CDR2 YFSETQ. The CDR3 nucleotides are TGCGCCAGCAGCTTGATTGGCGGGGGGGCCGCTGGGAGAAATACGCAGTATTTT. Encoded protein: CASSLIGGGAAGRNTQYF. The entire variable domain, with the rest obtained from reference TRBV5-1 and TRBJ2-3, is as follows: KAGVTQTPRYLIKTRGQQVTLSCSPISGHRSVSWYQQTPGQGLQFLFEYFSETQRNKGNFPGRFSGRQFSNSRSEMNVSTLELGDSALYLCASSLIGGGAAGRNTQYFGPGTRLTVL.

This chain connects TRBV6-6 to TRBJ1-5; a weak D match, TRBD1 (6 bases). CDR3 length: 13 residues. V was clipped by 10 bases and J by 4 bases, with 14 bases between them. The germline gives CDR1 MNHNY, CDR2 SVGAGI (reference sequence). The CDR3 region is CATHDRKNQPQHF. The CDR3 DNA reads TGTGCCACGCACGACAGGAAAAATCAGCCCCAGCATTTT.

This chain links TRBV9 with TRBJ1-1; 10 positions match TRBD1. CDR3 size: 14 residues. V gave up 4 bases and J gave up 7 bases; unmatched junction bases: 7. Germline values: CDR1 SGDLS, CDR2 YYNGEE. The CDR3 DNA follows: TGTGCCAGCAGCCCGTCGGGACAGGGGTTTGAAGCTTTCTTT. Protein sequence: CASSPSGQGFEAFF.

The V gene is TRBV7-6, the J gene TRBJ2-5, with D possibly TRBD1 on 6 matching bases. This CDR3 has 13 residues. The germline gives CDR1 SGHVS, CDR2 FNYEAQ. V was cut by 5 bases and J by 7 bases, with 14 bases left in between. The CDR3 coding sequence is TGTGCCAGCAGCACCACAGGGTCGGGGACCCAGTACTTC. It encodes CASSTTGSGTQYF.

The chain combines TRBV24-1 with TRBJ1-4, with D possibly matching TRBD1 (6 bases). Trimming pared 9 bases from V and 4 bases from J, leaving 11 bases between. The germline CDR1 and CDR2 sequences are KGHDR and SFDVKD. This CDR3 has 13 amino acids. The CDR3 loop reads CATLGGGNEKLFF. The CDR3 nucleotides are TGTGCCACCCTGGGAGGGGGTAATGAAAAACTGTTTTTT.

This clone has only a few counts. The V call is TRBV6-5, the J call TRBJ1-5; D perhaps matches TRBD1 (5 bases). Germline CDR1 MNHEY, CDR2 SVGAGI. V lost 0 bases and J 11 bases, leaving 14 bases between the germline ends. The CDR3 contains 14 residues. This chain's CDR3 is CASSYSILQGTQHF. CDR3 nucleotide sequence: TGTGCCAGCAGTTACTCAATTCTCCAGGGTACCCAGCATTTT.

This sequence joins TRBV18 and TRBJ2-2, with a weak D call TRBD2 (5 bases). The CDR3 extends over 13 amino acids. Trimming stripped 3 bases from V and 7 bases from J, with 9 bases between. In germline, CDR1 is KGHSH, CDR2 LQKENI. CDR3 residues: CASSPARGGELFF. CDR3 DNA: TGTGCCAGCTCACCGGCTCGGGGCGGGGAGCTGTTTTTT.

V is TRBV4-2 and J is TRBJ2-3; 7 nucleotides line up with TRBD1. J was trimmed by 8 bases and V by 4 bases; bases with no gene match: 3. CDR1 LGHNA and CDR2 YNFKEQ come from the germline V gene. The CDR3 is made up of 12 amino acids. Here the CDR3 DNA reads TGTGCCAGCAGCCCAGGGGGATCTACGCAGTATTTT. Residues: CASSPGGSTQYF.

The V and J genes are TRBV5-1 and TRBJ1-2; no clear D. The germline V and J ends were trimmed by 5 bases and 4 bases, with 15 bases remaining between them. Germline V gene data show CDR1 as SGHRS and CDR2 as YFSETQ. CDR3 length: 14 residues. The DNA for the CDR3 is TGCGCCAGCAGGGCGGGAGCATCTGCCTATGGCTACACCTTC. The encoded protein is CASRAGASAYGYTF.

As for this clone: The junction departs from germline at one end; a sequencing error may be responsible. This sequence joins TRBV14 and TRBJ1-1; a weak D match, TRBD1 (6 bases). This CDR3 has 14 amino acids. The germline CDR1 and CDR2 sequences are SGHDN and FVKESK. The CDR3, as DNA: TGTGCCAGCAGCCGAGGACAGAACACACTGAAGCTTATCTTT. It encodes CASSRGQNTLKLIF. Full variable domain (missing parts from reference TRBV14 and TRBJ1-1): EAGVTQFPSHSVIEKGQTVTLRCDPISGHDNLYWYRRVMGKEIKFLLHFVKESKQDESGMPNNRFLAERTGGTYSTLKVQPAELEDSGVYFCASSRGQNTLKLIFGQGTRLTVV.

This rearrangement joins TRBV7-2 to TRBJ1-5, with D possibly matching TRBD1 (6 bases). Per germline, CDR1 SGHTA and CDR2 FQGNSA. The ends were cut back, 5 bases at V and 4 bases at J, with 15 bases in the middle. The CDR3 is made up of 15 amino acids. The CDR3 DNA sequence: TGTGCCAGCAGCACCGAGGGGGGGGCTAATCAGCCCCAGCATTTT. Its translation: CASSTEGGANQPQHF.

This clone was seen a single time. The V call is TRBV5-1, the J call TRBJ2-1; 8 nucleotides line up with TRBD2. In germline, CDR1 is SGHRS, CDR2 YFSETQ. V lost 0 bases, J lost 4 bases, and 3 bases stayed unmatched. The CDR3 has 15 amino acids. The DNA for the CDR3 is TGCGCCAGCAGCTTGGCGGGGGGGCTGTACAATGAGCAGTTCTTC. Residues: CASSLAGGLYNEQFF. Full variable domain (outside the CDR3, taken from reference TRBV5-1 and TRBJ2-1): KAGVTQTPRYLIKTRGQQVTLSCSPISGHRSVSWYQQTPGQGLQFLFEYFSETQRNKGNFPGRFSGRQFSNSRSEMNVSTLELGDSALYLCASSLAGGLYNEQFFGPGTRLTVL.

The chain employs TRBV5-1 and TRBJ1-2, with 8 bases matching TRBD1. Germline loops: CDR1 SGHRS, CDR2 YFSETQ. This CDR3 has 14 amino acids. V was clipped by 3 bases and J by 5 bases; unmatched bases: 6. The CDR3 region has the DNA TGCGCCAGCAGCTCCCGACAGGGGCTTTATGGCTACACCTTC. It is translated as CASSSRQGLYGYTF.

There are many counts of this clone. V is TRBV6-5 and J is TRBJ1-3, with D tentatively TRBD1 (5 bases). CDR3 size: 16 residues. Germline loops: CDR1 MNHEY, CDR2 SVGAGI. Trimming removed 4 bases from V and 2 bases from J, with 15 bases in between. The CDR3, as DNA: TGTGCCAGCAGTTGGGCCTTCGGGGGAACTGGAAACACCATATATTTT. Its protein is CASSWAFGGTGNTIYF.

The chain is built from TRBV6-2 or TRBV6-3 and TRBJ2-2; D is ambiguous. Deletions cut 4 bases from V and 2 bases from J, with 11 bases between. Per germline, CDR1 MNHEY and CDR2 SVGEGT. The CDR3 spans 15 residues. DNA for the CDR3: TGTGCCAGCAGTTCCCCACTGATAAACACCGGGGAGCTGTTTTTT. It codes for CASSSPLINTGELFF.

The gene calls are TRBV18 and TRBJ2-7, with 11 nucleotides matching TRBD2. CDR1 is KGHSH and CDR2 is LQKENI in the germline V gene. The CDR3 spans 18 residues. V lost 1 base, J lost 6 bases, and 14 bases stayed unmatched. The CDR3: CASSPRASGGPGSGEQYF. DNA for the CDR3: TGTGCCAGCTCACCACGTGCTAGCGGGGGGCCAGGGAGCGGCGAGCAGTACTTC.

The J gene is TRBJ2-3, the V gene TRBV4-1; D remains ambiguous. CDR3 length equals 15 residues. V was cut by 0 bases and J by 3 bases, with 10 bases left in between. CDR1 MGHRA and CDR2 YSYEKL come from the germline V gene. CDR3 bases: TGCGCCAGCAGCCAAGATGAGCATCCGACAGATACGCAGTATTTT. Encoded protein: CASSQDEHPTDTQYF.

The genes are TRBV9 and TRBJ1-1; D not certain. The germline CDR1 and CDR2 sequences are SGDLS and YYNGEE. The CDR3 is 14 residues long. The V end was cut by 0 bases, the J end by 0 bases, with 6 bases between. CDR3 coding DNA: TGTGCCAGCAGCGTAGACGGGGTGAACACTGAAGCTTTCTTT. It is translated as CASSVDGVNTEAFF.

The V and J genes are TRBV19 and TRBJ2-2; 8 nucleotides agree with TRBD1. This CDR3 region has 17 residues. The junction had 9 bases not matched to a gene; V was cut back by 5 bases and J by 1 base. From germline, CDR1 is LNHDA and CDR2 SQIVND (reference sequence). The CDR3 DNA reads as TGTGCCAGTAGTTTGGGGAACAGGGGGGAGAACACCGGGGAGCTGTTTTTT. Translation gives CASSLGNRGENTGELFF.

This clone was detected once. The rearrangement links TRBV4-2 to TRBJ1-1; D unresolved. The ends were cut back, 1 base at V and 6 bases at J, with 12 bases in the middle. This CDR3 comprises 14 residues. Germline V gene sequence: CDR1 LGHNA, CDR2 YNFKEQ. CDR3 protein: CASSQGLGGPEAFF. As DNA, the CDR3 is TGTGCCAGCAGCCAAGGTTTAGGAGGGCCTGAAGCTTTCTTT.